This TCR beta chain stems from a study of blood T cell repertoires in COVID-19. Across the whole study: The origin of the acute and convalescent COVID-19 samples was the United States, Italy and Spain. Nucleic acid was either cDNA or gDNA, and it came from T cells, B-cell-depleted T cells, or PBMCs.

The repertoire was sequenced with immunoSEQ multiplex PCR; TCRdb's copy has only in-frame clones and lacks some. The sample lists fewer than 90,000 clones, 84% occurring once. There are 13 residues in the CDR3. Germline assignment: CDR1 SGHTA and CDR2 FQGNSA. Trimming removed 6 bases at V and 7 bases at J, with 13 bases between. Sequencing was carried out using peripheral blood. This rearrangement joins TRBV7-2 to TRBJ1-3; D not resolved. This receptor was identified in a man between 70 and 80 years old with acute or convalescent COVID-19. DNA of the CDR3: TGTGCCAGCAGTTCCGCGAACGGGAACACCATATATTTT. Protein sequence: CASSSANGNTIYF.